This entry lists 30 T cell receptor beta chains sequenced from one sample in a study of shared clonotypes between healthy human individuals. Generated by immunoSEQ multiplex PCR, the TCRdb table keeps only in-frame clones and is missing some. The table has 550,000 to 650,000 clones, approximately 96% seen once. As defined, naive CD8 cells were CD45RO-negative and positively selected for CCR7, with terminally differentiated effector memory CD45RA+ cells excluded. Sequencing was performed on naive CD8+ T cells sorted from blood. The receptors originated from a woman aged 25 to 39 in good health.

J is TRBJ2-7 and V is TRBV10-2, with a possible D match to TRBD1 (5 bases). CDR3 size: 16 residues. CDR1 is WSHSY and CDR2 is SAAADI in the germline V gene. V dropped 2 bases and J dropped 6 bases, with 20 bases sitting between them. The CDR3 protein is CASSEHPRVGRVEQYF. DNA of the CDR3: TGCGCCAGCAGTGAGCATCCTCGAGTGGGGCGAGTCGAGCAGTACTTC.

The chain joins TRBV4-2 to TRBJ2-1; TRBD1 aligns across 7 bases. Germline V gene data show CDR1 as LGHNA and CDR2 as YNFKEQ. This CDR3 is built from 14 residues. V lost 4 bases to trimming and J lost 8 bases; unmatched junction nucleotides: 8. As DNA, the CDR3 is TGTGCCAGCAGCCCCACAGGGGCAAGGGATGAGCAGTTCTTC. It is translated as CASSPTGARDEQFF.

The J gene is TRBJ2-3, the V gene TRBV29-1; 10 nucleotides agree with TRBD2. The CDR3 is 15 residues long. Germline values: CDR1 SQVTM, CDR2 ANQGSEA. The ends lost 3 bases at V and 0 bases at J; junction bases unmatched: 3. DNA for the CDR3: TGCAGCGTTGATGAGCGGGAGGGGAGCACAGATACGCAGTATTTT. Amino acid sequence: CSVDEREGSTDTQYF.

The V and J genes are TRBV6-5 and TRBJ2-7; 12 bases agree with TRBD2. Germline loops: CDR1 MNHEY, CDR2 SVGAGI. Unmatched junction bases numbered 2, after V lost 3 bases and J lost 2 bases. The CDR3 loop spans 15 amino acids. The CDR3 bases are TGTGCCAGCAGTTATTGGACTAGCGGGACCTACGAGCAGTACTTC. Translating gives CASSYWTSGTYEQYF.

This clone was found once. DNA of the CDR3: TGTGCCAGCACAGGGACACAGTACAATGAGCAGTTCTTC. Translation: CASTGTQYNEQFF. The gene calls are TRBV7-9 and TRBJ2-1, with TRBD1 as a possible D gene (6 bases). CDR3 length equals 13 residues. V lost 7 bases and J 4 bases, leaving 11 bases between the germline ends. Germline V CDR1 and CDR2: SEHNR, FQNEAQ (reference sequence).

The chain has TRBV29-1 and TRBJ1-2; D might be TRBD1 (6 bases). V lost 4 bases and J lost 2, with 11 bases in between. The germline V gene has CDR1 SQVTM and CDR2 ANQGSEA. The CDR3 extends over 13 amino acids. DNA for the CDR3: TGCAGCGTTGGGGGGGGCTTAAACTATGGCTACACCTTC. This translates into CSVGGGLNYGYTF.

CDR3 DNA: TGCGCCAGCAGCTTGAGGGGACAGGGGGGCCCCTACGAGCAGTACTTC. Translation: CASSLRGQGGPYEQYF. The chain links TRBV5-1 to TRBJ2-7, with 11 bases lining up with TRBD1. Looked up from germline, CDR1 is SGHRS and CDR2 is YFSETQ. The CDR3 contains 16 residues. J gave up 2 bases and V 1 base, and 5 bases lay outside the gene matches.

This sequence joins TRBV29-1 and TRBJ2-7; unclear D gene. There are 15 residues in the CDR3. Trimming cost V 7 bases and J 0 bases, with 19 bases left between them. Germline CDR1 and CDR2: SQVTM and ANQGSEA. In DNA form, the CDR3 reads TGCAGCGCCATTGGTAGAGACGCTTACTCCTACGAGCAGTACTTC. Protein sequence: CSAIGRDAYSYEQYF.

The V call is TRBV10-2, the J call TRBJ2-5; the D gene could be TRBD1 or TRBD2 (5 bases each). V dropped 3 bases and J dropped 5 bases, with 13 bases sitting between them. In germline, CDR1 is WSHSY, CDR2 SAAADI. The CDR3 has 14 amino acids. The CDR3 spells CASSDEGHVETQYF. The CDR3 nucleotides are TGCGCCAGCAGTGATGAGGGGCATGTGGAGACCCAGTACTTC.

This chain links TRBV30 with TRBJ1-1; 7 bases fit TRBD1. The germline V gene has CDR1 GTSNPN and CDR2 SVGIG (reference sequence). The junction had 9 bases not matched to a gene; V was cut back by 5 bases and J by 3 bases. CDR3 length: 14 residues. The CDR3 region is CAWARQGLDTEAFF. The DNA of the CDR3 is TGTGCCTGGGCAAGACAGGGTCTAGACACTGAAGCTTTCTTT.

The CDR3 coding sequence is TGCGCCAGCAACTTTGGCACCGGGGAGCTGTTTTTT. Encoded protein: CASNFGTGELFF. The chain combines TRBV5-1 with TRBJ2-2; no firm D call. V was clipped by 6 bases and J by 4 bases, with 7 bases between them. The CDR3 contains 12 residues. Per germline, CDR1 SGHRS and CDR2 YFSETQ.

This chain joins TRBV30 and TRBJ2-1; a possible D gene is TRBD2 (5 bases). The CDR3 totals 13 residues. V was pared by 0 bases and J by 6 bases, with 9 bases between. Germline lookup yields CDR1 GTSNPN and CDR2 SVGIG (reference sequence). The CDR3 DNA is TGTGCCTGGAGTGTATTCGAGGGCAATGAGCAGTTCTTC. It specifies CAWSVFEGNEQFF.

The chain links TRBV25-1 to TRBJ1-2; weak D call: TRBD1 (6 bases). This CDR3 is built from 15 residues. Germline lookup yields CDR1 MGHDK and CDR2 SYGVNS. The germline V and J ends were trimmed by 4 bases and 4 bases, with 16 bases remaining between them. CDR3 sequence (DNA): TGTGCCAGCAGTGGGGATTTGGGGGGCGGCTATGGCTACACCTTC. This codes for CASSGDLGGGYGYTF.

Regarding this clone: Other DNA sequences within the sample encode an identical CDR3. This chain links TRBV27 with TRBJ2-1, with unresolved D. Looked up from germline, CDR1 is MNHEY and CDR2 is SMNVEV (reference sequence). This CDR3 spans 12 amino acids. V was cut by 6 bases and J by 2 bases, with 5 bases left in between. The CDR3 DNA sequence: TGTGCCAGCAGAAGTCCCTACAATGAGCAGTTCTTC. It yields the protein CASRSPYNEQFF.

This chain joins TRBV9 and TRBJ2-7; D unclear. V was shortened by 0 bases and J by 0 bases, with 7 bases between the two germline ends. The CDR3 has 14 residues. CDR1 SGDLS and CDR2 YYNGEE come from the germline V gene. The CDR3 sequence: CASSVGDDSYEQYF. CDR3 bases: TGTGCCAGCAGCGTAGGCGACGACTCCTACGAGCAGTACTTC.

The chain links TRBV19 to TRBJ2-1; a weak D match, TRBD2 (5 bases). From germline, CDR1 is LNHDA and CDR2 SQIVND (reference sequence). V was shortened by 3 bases and J by 14 bases, with 20 bases between the two germline ends. The CDR3 loop spans 14 amino acids. The CDR3 DNA reads TGTGCCAGTAGTATCCCGGACTCGGCCCTGAGAAAGTTCTTC. Protein sequence: CASSIPDSALRKFF.

This rearrangement joins TRBV2 to TRBJ2-3, with D hard to call. The CDR3 length is 17 residues. Per germline, CDR1 SNHLY and CDR2 FYNNEI. V lost 0 bases and J lost 0, with 13 bases in between. This CDR3 is CASSEALEWVSTDTQYF. In nucleotides, the CDR3 is TGTGCCAGCAGTGAAGCTTTAGAATGGGTTAGCACAGATACGCAGTATTTT.

The V gene is TRBV28, the J gene TRBJ2-3; maybe TRBD2 (6 bases). Germline V gene data show CDR1 as MDHEN and CDR2 as SYDVKM. This CDR3 spans 18 amino acids. V shed 1 base and J shed 4 bases, with 21 bases lying between them. The chain's CDR3 is CASSLSAGLGWWADTQYF. The CDR3 nucleotides read TGTGCCAGCAGTTTATCGGCGGGACTGGGGTGGTGGGCAGATACGCAGTATTTT. Full variable domain (missing parts from reference TRBV28 and TRBJ2-3): DVKVTQSSRYLVKRTGEKVFLECVQDMDHENMFWYRQDPGLGLRLIYFSYDVKMKEKGDIPEGYSVSREKKERFSLILESASTNQTSMYLCASSLSAGLGWWADTQYFGPGTRLTVL.

This rearrangement joins TRBV5-4 to TRBJ1-4; 11 bases match TRBD1. The CDR3 sequence is 18 residues long. CDR1 and CDR2 (germline): SGHNT, YYREEE (reference sequence). V was pared by 0 bases and J by 3 bases, with 7 bases of the junction left unmatched. Here the CDR3 DNA reads TGTGCCAGCAGCTTGGGACCCGGGACAGGGGGTCCTAATGAAAAACTGTTTTTT. It translates to CASSLGPGTGGPNEKLFF.

The chain is built from TRBV28 and TRBJ2-1; 9 positions agree with TRBD2. Per germline, CDR1 MDHEN and CDR2 SYDVKM. The V and J ends lost 7 bases and 0 bases, in that order; junction bases with no gene match: 7. This CDR3 is built from 16 residues. Here the CDR3 DNA reads TGTGCCAGCAACGTATTTAGCGGGAGCTCCTACAATGAGCAGTTCTTC. Translating gives CASNVFSGSSYNEQFF.

The chain recombines TRBV21-1 with TRBJ2-3; the D call TRBD2 from the table was never checked on the DNA. TRBV21-1 has pseudogene status. This CDR3 comprises 17 residues. This CDR3 is CASSPQGLAGQTDTQYF. The CDR3 nucleotides read TGTGCCAGCAGCCCCCAGGGACTAGCGGGGCAAACAGATACGCAGTATTTT.

To note about this clone: A junction end diverges from the germline sequence, so it may reflect a read error. This chain joins TRBV5-6 and TRBJ2-2; D perhaps matches TRBD2 (5 bases). CDR1 is SGHDT, CDR2 YYEEEE, per germline. The CDR3 contains 13 residues. The CDR3 protein is CASSLFAVGELLF. The DNA for the CDR3 is TGTGCCAGCAGCTTGTTCGCGGTCGGGGAGCTGCTTTTT. The full variable domain, rest sourced from reference TRBV5-6 and TRBJ2-2, is DAGVTQSPTHLIKTRGQQVTLRCSPKSGHDTVSWYQQALGQGPQFIFQYYEEEERQRGNFPDRFSGHQFPNYSSELNVNALLLGDSALYLCASSLFAVGELLFGEGSRLTVL.

V is TRBV7-8 and J is TRBJ2-1, with 9 bases fitting TRBD1. V trimming: 1 base; J trimming: 10 bases; junction bases outside the gene matches: 2. Germline-derived CDR1 and CDR2 are SGHVS and FQNEAQ. The CDR3 consists of 13 residues. The CDR3 DNA reads TGTGCCAGCAGCTTAGAGGGGACAGGGGAGCAGTTCTTC. Translation: CASSLEGTGEQFF.

This CDR3 reads CAIRSSGRPNTEAFF. The CDR3 bases are TGTGCCATCCGGAGCTCAGGACGGCCAAACACTGAAGCTTTCTTT. The chain employs TRBV27 and TRBJ1-1; D gene unclear. The CDR3 spans 15 residues. Germline V gene data show CDR1 as MNHEY and CDR2 as SMNVEV (reference sequence). Trimming stripped 10 bases from V and 2 bases from J, with 20 bases between.

J is TRBJ2-7 and V is TRBV4-1; TRBD2 matches 12 bases. V lost 3 bases to trimming and J lost 6 bases; unmatched junction nucleotides: 6. The CDR3 is 15 amino acids. CDR1 is MGHRA, CDR2 YSYEKL, per germline. CDR3 residues: CASSHSTSGRGEQYF. The CDR3 bases are TGCGCCAGCAGCCATTCGACTAGCGGGAGAGGCGAGCAGTACTTC.

V is TRBV5-6 and J is TRBJ2-4; 8 bases are shared with TRBD2. V was clipped by 4 bases and J by 3 bases; unmatched bases: 12. This CDR3 has 17 residues. Germline values: CDR1 SGHDT, CDR2 YYEEEE. The CDR3, as DNA: TGTGCCAGCAGCCCGGGCCCCCGGACTAGCATCAAAAACATTCAGTACTTC. Protein sequence: CASSPGPRTSIKNIQYF.

A single count supports this clone. The chain uses TRBV5-1 and TRBJ1-1; no definite D call. The CDR3 is 13 residues long. Trimming took 4 bases from V and 1 from J, leaving 8 bases between them. CDR1 and CDR2 from the germline V gene are SGHRS and YFSETQ. CDR3: CASSVARNTEAFF. The CDR3, as DNA: TGCGCCAGCAGCGTTGCCAGGAACACTGAAGCTTTCTTT.

The chain employs TRBV27 and TRBJ2-1; no definite D call. This CDR3 contains 13 residues. The germline gives CDR1 MNHEY, CDR2 SMNVEV (reference sequence). Trimming cost V 9 bases and J 5 bases, with 14 bases left between them. In DNA form, the CDR3 reads TGTGCCAGTCGGATAAAACTACACAATGAGCAGTTCTTC. Translation gives CASRIKLHNEQFF.

The V call is TRBV9, the J call TRBJ2-5; weak D call: TRBD2 (6 bases). The CDR3 contains 18 residues. Per the germline V gene, CDR1 is SGDLS and CDR2 is YYNGEE. V dropped 3 bases and J dropped 4 bases, with 25 bases sitting between them. The CDR3 DNA reads TGTGCCAGCAGCGGTAGACCCGCTAAGCGGGTATTACCAGAGACCCAGTACTTC. This sequence encodes CASSGRPAKRVLPETQYF. Full variable domain (remainder filled in from reference TRBV9 and TRBJ2-5): DSGVTQTPKHLITATGQRVTLRCSPRSGDLSVYWYQQSLDQGLQFLIQYYNGEERAKGNILERFSAQQFPDLHSELNLSSLELGDSALYFCASSGRPAKRVLPETQYFGPGTRLLVL.

In its sample, this clone was seen once. In DNA, the CDR3 is TGTGCCAGCAGACTTACCGGGACAGGGAGAGGCTACACCTTC. Amino acids: CASRLTGTGRGYTF. The V gene is TRBV5-4, the J gene TRBJ1-2; 9 bases line up with TRBD1. This CDR3 spans 14 amino acids. The germline CDR1 and CDR2 sequences are SGHNT and YYREEE (reference sequence). J gave up 8 bases and V 5 bases, and 10 bases lay outside the gene matches.